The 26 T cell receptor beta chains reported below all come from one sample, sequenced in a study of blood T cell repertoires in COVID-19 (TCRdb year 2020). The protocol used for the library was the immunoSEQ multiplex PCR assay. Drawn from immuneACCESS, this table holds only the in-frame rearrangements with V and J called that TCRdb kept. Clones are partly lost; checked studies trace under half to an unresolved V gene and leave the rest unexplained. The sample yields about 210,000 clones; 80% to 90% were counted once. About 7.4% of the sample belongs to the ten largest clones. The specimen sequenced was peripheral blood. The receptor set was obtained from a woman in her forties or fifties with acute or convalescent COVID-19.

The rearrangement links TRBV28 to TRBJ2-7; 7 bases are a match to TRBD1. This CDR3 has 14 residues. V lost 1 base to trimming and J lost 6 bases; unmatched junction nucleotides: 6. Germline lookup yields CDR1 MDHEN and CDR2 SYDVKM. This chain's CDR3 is CASSLSGGNGEQYF. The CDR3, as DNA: TGTGCCAGCAGTTTATCAGGGGGAAACGGCGAGCAGTACTTC.

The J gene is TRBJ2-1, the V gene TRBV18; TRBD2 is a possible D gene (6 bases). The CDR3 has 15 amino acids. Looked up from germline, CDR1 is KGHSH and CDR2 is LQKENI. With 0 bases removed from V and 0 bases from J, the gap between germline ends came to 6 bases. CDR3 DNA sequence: TGTGCCAGCTCACCACCCGGGAGCTCCTACAATGAGCAGTTCTTC. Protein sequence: CASSPPGSSYNEQFF.

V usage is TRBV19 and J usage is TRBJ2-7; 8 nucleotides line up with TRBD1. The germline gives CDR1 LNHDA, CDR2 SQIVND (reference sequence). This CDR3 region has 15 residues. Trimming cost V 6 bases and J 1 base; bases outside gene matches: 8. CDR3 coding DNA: TGTGCCAGTAGCCTGAGACAGGGGACTTCCTACGAGCAGTACTTC. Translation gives CASSLRQGTSYEQYF.

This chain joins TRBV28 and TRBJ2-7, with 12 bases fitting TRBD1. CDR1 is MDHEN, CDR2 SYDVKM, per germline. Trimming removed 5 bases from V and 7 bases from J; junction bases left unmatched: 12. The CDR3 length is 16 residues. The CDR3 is CASSALGTGGLEEQYF. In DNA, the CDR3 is TGTGCCAGCAGTGCCTTAGGGACAGGGGGCCTGGAGGAGCAGTACTTC. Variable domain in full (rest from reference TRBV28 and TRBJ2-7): DVKVTQSSRYLVKRTGEKVFLECVQDMDHENMFWYRQDPGLGLRLIYFSYDVKMKEKGDIPEGYSVSREKKERFSLILESASTNQTSMYLCASSALGTGGLEEQYFGPGTRLTVT.

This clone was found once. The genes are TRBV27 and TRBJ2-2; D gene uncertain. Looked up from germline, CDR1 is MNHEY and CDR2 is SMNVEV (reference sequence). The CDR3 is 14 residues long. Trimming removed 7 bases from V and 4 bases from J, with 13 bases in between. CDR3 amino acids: CASTKFGSTGELFF. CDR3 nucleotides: TGTGCCAGCACTAAGTTCGGGTCCACCGGGGAGCTGTTTTTT.

In DNA, the CDR3 is TGTGCCATCAACCCGGACAGTTACAATGAGCAGTTCTTC. Translation: CAINPDSYNEQFF. The chain carries TRBV10-3 and TRBJ2-1; D is perhaps TRBD1 (6 bases). The CDR3 has 13 amino acids. Germline CDR1 is ENHRY and CDR2 is SYGVKD. Trimming took off 7 bases at V and 4 bases at J, with 11 bases between the two ends.

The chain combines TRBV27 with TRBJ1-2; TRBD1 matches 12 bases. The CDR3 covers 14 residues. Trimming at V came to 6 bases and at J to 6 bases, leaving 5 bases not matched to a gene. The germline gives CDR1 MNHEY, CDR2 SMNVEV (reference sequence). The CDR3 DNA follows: TGTGCCAGCAGCGAGGGACAGGGGGCAGATGGCTACACCTTC. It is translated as CASSEGQGADGYTF.

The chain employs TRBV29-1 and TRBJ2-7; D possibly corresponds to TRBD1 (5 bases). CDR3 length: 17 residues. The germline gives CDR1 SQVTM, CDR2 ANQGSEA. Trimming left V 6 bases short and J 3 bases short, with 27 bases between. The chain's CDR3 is CSVVLPSTAGPLYEQYF. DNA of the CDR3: TGCAGCGTGGTACTCCCATCTACTGCAGGGCCCCTCTACGAGCAGTACTTC.

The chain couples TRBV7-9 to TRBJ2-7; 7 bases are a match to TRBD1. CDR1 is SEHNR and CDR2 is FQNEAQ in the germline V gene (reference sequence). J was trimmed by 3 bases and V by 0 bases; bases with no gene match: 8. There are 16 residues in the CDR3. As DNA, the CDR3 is TGTGCCAGCAGCTTAGCGACTGAGGGGGCGGGCTACGAGCAGTACTTC. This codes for CASSLATEGAGYEQYF. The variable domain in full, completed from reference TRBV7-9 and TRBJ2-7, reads DTGVSQNPRHKITKRGQNVTFRCDPISEHNRLYWYRQTLGQGPEFLTYFQNEAQLEKSRLLSDRFSAERPKGSFSTLEIQRTEQGDSAMYLCASSLATEGAGYEQYFGPGTRLTVT.

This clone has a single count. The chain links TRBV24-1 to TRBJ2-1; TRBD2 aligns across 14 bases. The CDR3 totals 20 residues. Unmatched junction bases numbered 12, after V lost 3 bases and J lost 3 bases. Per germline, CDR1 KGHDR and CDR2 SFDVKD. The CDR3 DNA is TGTGCCACCAGTGATACCGGGACTAGCGGGGGACCCTATTACTACAATGAGCAGTTCTTC. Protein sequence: CATSDTGTSGGPYYYNEQFF.

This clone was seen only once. CDR3 in amino acids: CASSQADRGQTGYTF. The CDR3 DNA is TGTGCCAGCAGCCAGGCAGATAGGGGACAGACTGGCTACACCTTC. This chain links TRBV3-1 (or the pseudogene TRBV3-2) with TRBJ1-2, with 7 bases fitting TRBD1. Germline V lookup: CDR1 LGHDT, CDR2 YNNKEL (reference sequence). The V segment lost 3 bases and the J segment 7 bases; nucleotides outside the gene matches: 11. The CDR3 has 15 amino acids.

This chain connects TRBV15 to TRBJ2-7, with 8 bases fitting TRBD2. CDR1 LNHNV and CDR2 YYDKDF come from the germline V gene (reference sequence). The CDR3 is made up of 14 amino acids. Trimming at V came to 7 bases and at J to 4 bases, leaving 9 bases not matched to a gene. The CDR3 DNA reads TGTGCCACCACCCCCTCGGGAGGGTTTTACGAGCAGTACTTC. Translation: CATTPSGGFYEQYF.

The CDR3 bases are TGTGCCAGCAGCCGACAGGGACTCACCGGGGAGCTGTTTTTT. Its translation: CASSRQGLTGELFF. The chain uses TRBV6-5 and TRBJ2-2; D might be TRBD1 (7 bases). The CDR3 is 14 residues long. Germline V lookup: CDR1 MNHEY, CDR2 SVGAGI. V lost 6 bases, J lost 4 bases, and 12 bases lay in between.

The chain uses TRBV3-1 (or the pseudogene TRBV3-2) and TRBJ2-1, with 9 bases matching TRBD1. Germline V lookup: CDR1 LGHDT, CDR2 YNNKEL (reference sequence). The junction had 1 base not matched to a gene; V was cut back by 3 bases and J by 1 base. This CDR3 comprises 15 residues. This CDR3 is CASSHGTGSYNEQFF. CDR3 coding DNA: TGTGCCAGCAGCCACGGGACAGGGTCCTACAATGAGCAGTTCTTC.

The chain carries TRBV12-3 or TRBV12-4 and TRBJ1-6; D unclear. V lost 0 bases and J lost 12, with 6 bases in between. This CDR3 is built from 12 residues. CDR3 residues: CASSLAGGPLHF. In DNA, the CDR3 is TGTGCCAGCAGTTTAGCCGGAGGACCCCTCCACTTT.

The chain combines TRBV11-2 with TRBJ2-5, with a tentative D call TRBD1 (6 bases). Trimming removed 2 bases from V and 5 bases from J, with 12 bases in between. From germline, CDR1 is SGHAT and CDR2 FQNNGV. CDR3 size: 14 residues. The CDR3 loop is CASSLRGRGETQYF. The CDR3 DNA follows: TGTGCCAGCAGCTTACGAGGAAGGGGGGAGACCCAGTACTTC.

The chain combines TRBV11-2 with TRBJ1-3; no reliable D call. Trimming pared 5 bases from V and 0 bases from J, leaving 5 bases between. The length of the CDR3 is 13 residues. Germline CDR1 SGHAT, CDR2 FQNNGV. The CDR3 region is CASSHFSGNTIYF. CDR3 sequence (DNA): TGTGCCAGCAGCCACTTCTCTGGAAACACCATATATTTT. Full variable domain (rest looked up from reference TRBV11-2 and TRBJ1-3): EAGVAQSPRYKIIEKRQSVAFWCNPISGHATLYWYQQILGQGPKLLIQFQNNGVVDDSQLPKDRFSAERLKGVDSTLKIQPAKLEDSAVYLCASSHFSGNTIYFGEGSWLTVV.

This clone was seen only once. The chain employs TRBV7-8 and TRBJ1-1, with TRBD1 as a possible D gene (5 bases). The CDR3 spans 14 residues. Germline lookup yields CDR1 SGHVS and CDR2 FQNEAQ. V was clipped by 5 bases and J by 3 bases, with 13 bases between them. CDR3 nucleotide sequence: TGTGCCAGCAGCCCCACCGACAGAGACACTGAAGCTTTCTTT. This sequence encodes CASSPTDRDTEAFF.

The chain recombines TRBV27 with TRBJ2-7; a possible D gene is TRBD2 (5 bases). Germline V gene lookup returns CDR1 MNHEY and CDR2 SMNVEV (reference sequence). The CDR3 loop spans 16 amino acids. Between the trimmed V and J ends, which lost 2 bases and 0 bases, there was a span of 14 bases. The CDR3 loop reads CASSLTLALSSYEQYF. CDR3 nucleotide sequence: TGTGCCAGCAGTTTAACCCTAGCCCTCAGCTCCTACGAGCAGTACTTC.

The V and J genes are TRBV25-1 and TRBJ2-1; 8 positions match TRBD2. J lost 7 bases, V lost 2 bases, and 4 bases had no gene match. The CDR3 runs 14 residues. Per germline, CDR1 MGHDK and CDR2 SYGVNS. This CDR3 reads CASSEGGLANEQFF. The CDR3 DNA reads TGTGCCAGCAGTGAAGGAGGACTAGCTAATGAGCAGTTCTTC.

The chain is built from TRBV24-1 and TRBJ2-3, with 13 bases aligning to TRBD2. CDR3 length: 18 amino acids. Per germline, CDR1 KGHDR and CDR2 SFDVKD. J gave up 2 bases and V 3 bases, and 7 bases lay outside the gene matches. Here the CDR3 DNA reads TGTGCCACCAGTGATCGAGGACTAGCGGGAGCCTTCACAGATACGCAGTATTTT. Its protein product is CATSDRGLAGAFTDTQYF.

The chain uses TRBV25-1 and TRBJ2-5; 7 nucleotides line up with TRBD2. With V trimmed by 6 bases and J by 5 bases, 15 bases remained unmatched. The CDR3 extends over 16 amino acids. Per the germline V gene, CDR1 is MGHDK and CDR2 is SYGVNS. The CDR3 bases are TGTGCCAGCAGCGAACTTGGGGGAGGGAGGTGGGAGACCCAGTACTTC. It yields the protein CASSELGGGRWETQYF.

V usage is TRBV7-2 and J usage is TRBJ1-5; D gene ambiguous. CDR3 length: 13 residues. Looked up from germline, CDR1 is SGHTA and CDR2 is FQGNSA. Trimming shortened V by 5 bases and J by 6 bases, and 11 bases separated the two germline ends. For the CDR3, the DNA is TGTGCCAGCAGCCCGTCGCCCGGTCAGCCCCAGCATTTT. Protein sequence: CASSPSPGQPQHF.

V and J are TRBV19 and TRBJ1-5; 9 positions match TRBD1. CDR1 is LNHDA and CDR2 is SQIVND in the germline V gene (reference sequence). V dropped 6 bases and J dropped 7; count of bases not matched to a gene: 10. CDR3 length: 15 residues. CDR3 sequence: CASSDTGGKEQPQHF. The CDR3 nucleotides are TGTGCCAGTAGCGATACAGGGGGCAAGGAGCAGCCCCAGCATTTT.

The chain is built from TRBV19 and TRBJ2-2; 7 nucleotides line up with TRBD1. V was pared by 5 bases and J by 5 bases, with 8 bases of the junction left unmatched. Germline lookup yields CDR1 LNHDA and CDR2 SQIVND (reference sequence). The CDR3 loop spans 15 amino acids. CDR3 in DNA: TGTGCCAGTAGTTCTGACAGGGTGCGGACCGGGGAGCTGTTTTTT. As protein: CASSSDRVRTGELFF.

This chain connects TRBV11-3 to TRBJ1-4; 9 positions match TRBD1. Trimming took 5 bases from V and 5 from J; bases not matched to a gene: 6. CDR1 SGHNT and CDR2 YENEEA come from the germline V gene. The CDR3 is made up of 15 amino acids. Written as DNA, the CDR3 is TGTGCCAGCAGCCAACCGGGACAGGGAAATGAAAAACTGTTTTTT. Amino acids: CASSQPGQGNEKLFF.